This T cell receptor beta chain was sequenced in a study of shared clonotypes between healthy human individuals. Concerning this clone itself: Its target is not known.

Overall study findings and caveats: In the sorted subsets, rarefaction showed sequencing was incomplete despite large depth.

The germline V gene has CDR1 MNHNY and CDR2 SVGAGI (reference sequence). V lost 8 bases and J lost 1, with 9 bases in between. The CDR3 totals 12 residues. Libraries were prepared by immunoSEQ multiplex PCR; TCRdb keeps only in-frame clonotypes and omits some of them. The data show approximately 1.1 million clones, approximately 78% seen once. Both subsets, CD45RA+ naive and CD45RA-negative memory, were split from the CD4+ cells. Sequencing input: memory CD4+ T cells from PBMCs. Subset described: CD45RA-negative fraction. This TCR derives from a man aged 18 to 30 in good health. Some clones in this sample may be carry-over from other donors' samples. The chain uses TRBV6-6 and TRBJ2-7; the D gene is possibly TRBD1 (5 bases). The CDR3 DNA reads TGTGCCAGCGGGCAGGGATCCTACGAGCAGTACTTC. Translating it yields CASGQGSYEQYF.